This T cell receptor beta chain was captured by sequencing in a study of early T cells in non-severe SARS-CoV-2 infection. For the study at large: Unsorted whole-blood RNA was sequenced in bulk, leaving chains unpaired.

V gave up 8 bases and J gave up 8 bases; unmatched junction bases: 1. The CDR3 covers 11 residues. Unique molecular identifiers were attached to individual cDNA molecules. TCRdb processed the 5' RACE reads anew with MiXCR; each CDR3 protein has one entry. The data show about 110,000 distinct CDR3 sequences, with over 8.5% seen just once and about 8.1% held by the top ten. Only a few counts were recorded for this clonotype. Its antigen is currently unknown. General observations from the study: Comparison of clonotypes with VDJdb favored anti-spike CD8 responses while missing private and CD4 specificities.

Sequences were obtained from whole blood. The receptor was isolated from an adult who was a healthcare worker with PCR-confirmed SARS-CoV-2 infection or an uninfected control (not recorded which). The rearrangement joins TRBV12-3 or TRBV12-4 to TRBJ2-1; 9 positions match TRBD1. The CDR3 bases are TGTGCCAGCGACAGGGGGTATGAGCAGTTCTTC. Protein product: CASDRGYEQFF.